Listed below are T cell receptor beta chains from one sample, sequenced in a study of T cell repertoires in cytomegalovirus infection. What these receptors recognize is not known. Via MiXCR, TCRdb re-called the reads, giving one row per CDR3 protein. The sample holds about 280,000 distinct CDR3 sequences, roughly a fifth seen once. This material consisted of cultured PBMCs, taken from culture after CMV antigen stimulation. These receptors were taken from a human donor in good health (CMV status not recorded). Some clones in this sample may be carry-over from other donors' samples. Each CDR3 is given with its conserved first and last residue. The D gene is left open where the match is weak. A row's size may be missing; if present it is once, few, many or a size class.

cdr3_aa cdr3_nt clone_size v_call d_call j_call
CASSPLGSVSYNEQFF TGTGCCAGCAGCCCCCTGGGTAGCGTCTCCTACAATGAGCAGTTCTTC - TRBV3-1 - TRBJ2-1
CASSQGGWELFF TGTGCCAGCAGCCAAGGCGGTTGGGAGCTGTTTTTT - TRBV14 - TRBJ2-2
CASDLERSLGYTF TGTGCCAGCGACCTCGAGCGCTCCCTTGGCTACACCTTC many TRBV6-6 - TRBJ1-2
CASSSVRDRESNSPLHF TGTGCCAGCAGCTCAGTCCGGGACAGGGAGAGTAATTCACCCCTCCACTTT - TRBV11-2 TRBD1 TRBJ1-6
CASSWGTENSPLHF TGCGCCAGCAGCTGGGGGACTGAGAATTCACCCCTCCACTTT - TRBV5-1 - TRBJ1-6
CASTGYNEQFF TGTGCCAGCACGGGATACAATGAGCAGTTCTTC many TRBV5-6 - TRBJ2-1
CASSLGRRLVGDTQYF TGTGCCAGCAGCTTAGGTCGTAGATTGGTTGGAGATACGCAGTATTTT - TRBV7-6 - TRBJ2-3
CASRNGTGIYEQYF TGTGCCAGTAGAAACGGGACAGGGATCTACGAGCAGTACTTC - TRBV19 TRBD1 TRBJ2-7
CASSSTFPAGELFF TGTGCCAGCAGCTCGACCTTTCCGGCCGGGGAGCTGTTTTTT many TRBV7-2 - TRBJ2-2
CASNGGLGEMNTEAFF TGTGCCAGCAATGGGGGGTTGGGGGAAATGAACACTGAAGCTTTCTTT many TRBV27 - TRBJ1-1
CASSLFPRGIDQDGYTF TGTGCCAGCAGCCTATTTCCGCGGGGGATCGACCAGGACGGCTACACCTTC - TRBV11-1 - TRBJ1-2
CAWSGTGGSPLHF TGTGCCTGGTCCGGGACAGGGGGTTCACCCCTCCACTTT few TRBV30 TRBD1 TRBJ1-6
CASSTNRRGAGNTIYF TGTGCCAGTAGTACCAATCGTCGAGGGGCGGGAAACACCATATATTTT - TRBV19 - TRBJ1-3
CASSVQGYQETQYF TGCGCCAGCAGTGTACAGGGGTACCAAGAGACCCAGTACTTC few TRBV5-1 TRBD1 TRBJ2-5
CASSSGRRFLAKNIQYF TGTGCCAGCAGCTCCGGTCGGCGGTTCCTAGCCAAAAACATTCAGTACTTC many TRBV7-8 - TRBJ2-4
CAWSGTDSNEKLFF TGTGCCTGGAGTGGAACCGACAGTAATGAAAAACTGTTTTTT - TRBV30 - TRBJ1-4
CAISESLAVWEGYTF TGTGCCATCAGTGAGTCTTTGGCAGTCTGGGAGGGCTACACCTTC - TRBV10-3 - TRBJ1-2
CSAPGTTIYNEQFF TGCAGTGCTCCCGGGACTACGATCTACAATGAGCAGTTCTTC few TRBV20-1 TRBD2 TRBJ2-1
CASSPRTSAHTQYF TGTGCCAGCAGCCCCCGTACTAGCGCGCATACGCAGTATTTT few TRBV13 TRBD2 TRBJ2-3
CASSYSGTGTSGRGVQETQYF TGTGCCAGCAGTTACTCTGGAACCGGGACTAGCGGGAGAGGGGTCCAAGAGACCCAGTACTTC - TRBV6-6 TRBD2 TRBJ2-5
CASSYSFGGELFF TGTGCCAGCAGTTACTCGTTCGGGGGGGAGCTGTTTTTT - TRBV6-6 - TRBJ2-2
CASSLTFGGLNYNEQFF TGTGCCAGCAGTTTAACCTTCGGGGGGCTAAACTACAATGAGCAGTTCTTC - TRBV27 - TRBJ2-1
CASGSLVTYTF TGTGCTAGTGGTTCCCTTGTTACCTACACCTTC few TRBV12-5 - TRBJ1-2
CASSTLAGGRYNEQFF TGTGCCAGCAGTACTTTAGCGGGCGGCCGATACAATGAGCAGTTCTTC many TRBV6-5 TRBD2 TRBJ2-1
CASSLDFNQPQHF TGTGCCAGCAGCTTAGACTTCAATCAGCCCCAGCATTTT many TRBV7-2 - TRBJ1-5
CASSRRGLGTEAFF TGTGCCAGCAGTCGCAGGGGGTTGGGCACTGAAGCTTTCTTT few TRBV27 TRBD1 TRBJ1-1
CASSTPGAGGNEQFF TGTGCCAGCAGCACTCCGGGGGCAGGCGGCAATGAGCAGTTCTTC - TRBV5-4 - TRBJ2-1
CSARPGVQTDTQYF TGCAGTGCTAGACCAGGGGTACAGACAGATACGCAGTATTTT few TRBV20-1 - TRBJ2-3
CASSQVGTGVTKNIQYF TGTGCCAGCAGCCAAGTTGGGACAGGGGTGACCAAAAACATTCAGTACTTC many TRBV4-2 TRBD1 TRBJ2-4
CASSALGNTEAFF TGTGCCAGCAGCGCTCTAGGGAACACTGAAGCTTTCTTT few TRBV9 - TRBJ1-1
CASSYPGGRGLFSNQPQHF TGTGCCAGCAGTTACCCCGGAGGGAGGGGGCTTTTTAGCAATCAGCCCCAGCATTTT - TRBV6-6 TRBD1 TRBJ1-5
CSVTGTAGQYF TGCAGCGTAACAGGGACCGCAGGGCAGTACTTC - TRBV29-1 - TRBJ2-7
CSVGQPPRGYTF TGCAGCGTTGGACAGCCACCTAGGGGCTACACCTTC - TRBV29-1 - TRBJ1-2
CVSSPTGEWDTQYF TGTGTCAGCAGCCCGACCGGGGAGTGGGATACGCAGTATTTT once TRBV5-6 - TRBJ2-3
CASQTRGTSGANVLTF TGTGCCAGCCAGACCAGGGGCACCTCTGGGGCCAACGTCCTGACTTTC - TRBV2 - TRBJ2-6
CASSLDGRRGETQYF TGTGCCAGTAGCCTTGACGGGCGTCGGGGAGAGACCCAGTACTTC few TRBV19 - TRBJ2-5
CASSQGVILASFYNEQFF TGCGCCAGCAGCCAAGGGGTGATCTTGGCTAGCTTTTACAATGAGCAGTTCTTC - TRBV4-3 - TRBJ2-1
CASSFGSGVAYGYTF TGTGCCAGCAGTTTCGGGTCAGGTGTGGCCTATGGCTACACCTTC - TRBV12-3/TRBV12-4 - TRBJ1-2
CASSLRTFEQFF TGTGCCAGCAGCTTACGGACTTTTGAGCAGTTCTTC once TRBV11-3 - TRBJ2-1
CASSALITDTQYF TGTGCCAGCAGTGCCCTTATTACAGATACGCAGTATTTT few TRBV6-5 - TRBJ2-3
CASSPRDRPGTEAFF TGTGCCAGCAGTCCCCGGGACAGGCCGGGTACTGAAGCTTTCTTT - TRBV28 TRBD1 TRBJ1-1
CATSPRVNTGELFF TGTGCCACCAGTCCAAGGGTGAACACCGGGGAGCTGTTTTTT - TRBV24-1 - TRBJ2-2